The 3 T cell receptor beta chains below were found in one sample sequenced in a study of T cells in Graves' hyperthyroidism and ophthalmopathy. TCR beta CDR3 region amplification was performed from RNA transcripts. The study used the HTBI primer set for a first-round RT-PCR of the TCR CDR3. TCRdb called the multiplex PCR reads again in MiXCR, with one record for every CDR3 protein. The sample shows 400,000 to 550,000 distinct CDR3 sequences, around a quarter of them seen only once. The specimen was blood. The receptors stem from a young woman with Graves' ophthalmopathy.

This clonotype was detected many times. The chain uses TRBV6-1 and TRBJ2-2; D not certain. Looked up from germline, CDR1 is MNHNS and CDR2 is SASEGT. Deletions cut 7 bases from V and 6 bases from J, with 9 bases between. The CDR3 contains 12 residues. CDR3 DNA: TGTGCCAGCACTATCCGACCCGGGGAGCTGTTTTTT. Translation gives CASTIRPGELFF.

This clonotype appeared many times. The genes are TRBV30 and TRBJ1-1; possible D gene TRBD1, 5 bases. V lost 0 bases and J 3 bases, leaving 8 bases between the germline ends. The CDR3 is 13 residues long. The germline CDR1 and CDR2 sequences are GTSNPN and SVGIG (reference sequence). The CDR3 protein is CAWSVQGDTEAFF. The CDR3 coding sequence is TGTGCCTGGAGTGTGCAGGGAGACACTGAAGCTTTCTTT.

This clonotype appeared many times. The CDR3 here is CASRQGREETQYF. DNA for the CDR3: TGTGCCAGCAGGCAGGGGAGGGAAGAGACCCAGTACTTC. The rearrangement uses TRBV27 and TRBJ2-5; TRBD2 is a possible D gene (7 bases). CDR1 is MNHEY and CDR2 is SMNVEV in the germline V gene (reference sequence). This CDR3 is 13 amino acids long. The V and J ends lost 6 bases and 3 bases respectively, with 11 bases between them.